The next 4 T cell receptor beta chains were all read from a single sample in a study of identical twins. From the 5' RACE reads, TCRdb called clonotypes with MiXCR, one entry per CDR3 protein. The sample records 400,000 or so distinct CDR3 sequences, 8.5% to 10% being singletons. The sample taken for sequencing was naive T cells sorted from blood. The receptors here all came from a woman aged 45-65 years in good health.

There are a few counts of this clonotype. The chain couples TRBV28 to TRBJ2-6; D may be TRBD2 (5 bases). Germline CDR1 is MDHEN and CDR2 is SYDVKM. The CDR3 is made up of 15 amino acids. Trimming took 4 bases from V and 2 from J, leaving 9 bases between them. DNA of the CDR3: TGTGCCAGCAGTTCACAACTAGCTGGGGCCAACGTCCTGACTTTC. Translated, it gives CASSSQLAGANVLTF.

The chain is built from TRBV2 and TRBJ1-5; 8 bases match TRBD1. V lost 3 bases, J lost 5 bases, and 6 bases stayed unmatched. Looked up from germline, CDR1 is SNHLY and CDR2 is FYNNEI. The CDR3 is 15 amino acids. This chain's CDR3 is CASSDGDRGHQPQHF. The CDR3 coding sequence is TGTGCCAGCAGTGATGGCGACAGGGGCCATCAGCCCCAGCATTTT. Full variable domain (remainder filled in from reference TRBV2 and TRBJ1-5): EPEVTQTPSHQVTQMGQEVILRCVPISNHLYFYWYRQILGQKVEFLVSFYNNEISEKSEIFDDQFSVERPDGSNFTLKIRSTKLEDSAMYFCASSDGDRGHQPQHFGDGTRLSIL.

This clonotype was detected only a few times. The rearrangement links TRBV6-1 to TRBJ1-1, with D uncertain. CDR3 length: 15 residues. The V end was cut by 7 bases, the J end by 3 bases, with 18 bases between. Germline V gene lookup returns CDR1 MNHNS and CDR2 SASEGT. The CDR3 nucleotides are TGTGCCAGCACGCCCCAACCCCTGGCGGACACTGAAGCTTTCTTT. Its protein is CASTPQPLADTEAFF.

This clonotype has more than one count but fewer than ten. The chain is built from TRBV12-3 or TRBV12-4 and TRBJ2-5; 7 positions agree with TRBD2. After removal of 4 bases from V and 5 bases from J, the junction contained 10 bases not matched to a gene. The CDR3 has 15 residues. The CDR3 is CASSSLGRAEETQYF. CDR3 nucleotides: TGTGCCAGCAGTTCACTAGGGAGGGCCGAGGAGACCCAGTACTTC.